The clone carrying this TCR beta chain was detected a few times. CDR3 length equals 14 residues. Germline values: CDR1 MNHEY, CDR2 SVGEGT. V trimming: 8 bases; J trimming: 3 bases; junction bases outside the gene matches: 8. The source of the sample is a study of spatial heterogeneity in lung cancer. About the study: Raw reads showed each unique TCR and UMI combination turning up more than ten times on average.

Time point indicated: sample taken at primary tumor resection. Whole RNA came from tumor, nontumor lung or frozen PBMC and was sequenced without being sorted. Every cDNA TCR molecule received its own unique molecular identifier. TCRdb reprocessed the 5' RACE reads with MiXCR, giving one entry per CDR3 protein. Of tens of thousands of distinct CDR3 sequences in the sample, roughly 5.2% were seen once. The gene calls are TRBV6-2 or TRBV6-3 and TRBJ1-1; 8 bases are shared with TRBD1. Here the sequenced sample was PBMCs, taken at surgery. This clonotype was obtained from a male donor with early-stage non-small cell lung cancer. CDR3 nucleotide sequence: TGTGCCAGCCGCAACGGACAGGGTCACACTGAAGCTTTCTTT. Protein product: CASRNGQGHTEAFF.